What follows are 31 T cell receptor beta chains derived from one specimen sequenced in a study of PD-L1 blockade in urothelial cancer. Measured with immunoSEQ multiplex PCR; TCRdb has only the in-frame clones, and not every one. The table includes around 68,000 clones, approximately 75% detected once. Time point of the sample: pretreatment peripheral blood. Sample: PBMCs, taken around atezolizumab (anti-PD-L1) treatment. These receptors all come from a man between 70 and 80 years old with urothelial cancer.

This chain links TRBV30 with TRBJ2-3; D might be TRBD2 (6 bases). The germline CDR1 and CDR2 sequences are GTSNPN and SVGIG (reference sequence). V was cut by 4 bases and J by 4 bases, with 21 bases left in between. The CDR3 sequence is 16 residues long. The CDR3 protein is CAWKRGGAEFADTQYF. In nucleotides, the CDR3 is TGTGCCTGGAAACGGGGCGGGGCCGAGTTCGCAGATACGCAGTATTTT.

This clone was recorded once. CDR3 DNA sequence: TGTGCCAGCAGCCCTCCGGGACTAGCCGATTATAGCTCCTACGAGCAGTACTTC. This translates into CASSPPGLADYSSYEQYF. This chain uses TRBV7-8 with TRBJ2-7, with 9 bases that match TRBD2. After removal of 5 bases from V and 0 bases from J, the junction contained 14 bases not matched to a gene. Germline V gives CDR1 SGHVS, CDR2 FQNEAQ. The length of the CDR3 is 18 residues.

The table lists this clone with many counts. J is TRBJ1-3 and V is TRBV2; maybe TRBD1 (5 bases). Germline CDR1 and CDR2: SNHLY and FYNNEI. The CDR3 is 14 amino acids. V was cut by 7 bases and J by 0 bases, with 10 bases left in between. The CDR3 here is CASTWGDSGNTIYF. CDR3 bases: TGTGCCAGCACCTGGGGGGACTCTGGAAACACCATATATTTT.

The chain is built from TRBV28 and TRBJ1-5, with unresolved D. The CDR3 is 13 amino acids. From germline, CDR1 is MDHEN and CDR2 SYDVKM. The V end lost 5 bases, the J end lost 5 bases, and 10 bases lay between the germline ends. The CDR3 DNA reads TGTGCCAGCAGTAGTGAGGAACATCAGCCCCAGCATTTT. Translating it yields CASSSEEHQPQHF.

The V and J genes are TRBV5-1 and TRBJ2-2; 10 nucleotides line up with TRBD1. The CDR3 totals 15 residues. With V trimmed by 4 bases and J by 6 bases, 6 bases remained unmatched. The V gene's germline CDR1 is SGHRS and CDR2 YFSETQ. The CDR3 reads CASSLGQGEAGELFF. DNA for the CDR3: TGCGCCAGCAGCCTAGGACAGGGGGAGGCCGGGGAGCTGTTTTTT.

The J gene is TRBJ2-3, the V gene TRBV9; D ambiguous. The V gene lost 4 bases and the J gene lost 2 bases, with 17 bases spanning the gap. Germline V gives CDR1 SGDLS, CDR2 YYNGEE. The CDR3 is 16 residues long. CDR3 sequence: CASSPYYNPDTDTQYF. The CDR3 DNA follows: TGTGCCAGCAGCCCCTACTACAACCCGGACACAGATACGCAGTATTTT.

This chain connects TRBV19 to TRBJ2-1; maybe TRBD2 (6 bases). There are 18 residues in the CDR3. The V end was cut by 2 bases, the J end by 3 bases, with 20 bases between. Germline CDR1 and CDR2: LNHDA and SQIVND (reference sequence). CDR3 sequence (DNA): TGTGCCAGTAGTATATCCCCTTTAGCGGTTCAAAACTACAATGAGCAGTTCTTC. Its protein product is CASSISPLAVQNYNEQFF.

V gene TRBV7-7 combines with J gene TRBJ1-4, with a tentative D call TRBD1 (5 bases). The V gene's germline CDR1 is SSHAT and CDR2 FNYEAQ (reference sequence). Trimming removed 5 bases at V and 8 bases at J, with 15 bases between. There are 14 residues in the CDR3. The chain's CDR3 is CASSQSSGSEKLFF. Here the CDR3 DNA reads TGTGCCAGCAGCCAAAGTTCAGGGTCCGAAAAACTGTTTTTT. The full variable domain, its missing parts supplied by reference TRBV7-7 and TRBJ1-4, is GAGVSQSPRYKVTKRGQDVTLRCDPISSHATLYWYQQALGQGPEFLTYFNYEAQPDKSGLPSDRFSAERPEGSISTLTIQRTEQRDSAMYRCASSQSSGSEKLFFGSGTQLSVL.

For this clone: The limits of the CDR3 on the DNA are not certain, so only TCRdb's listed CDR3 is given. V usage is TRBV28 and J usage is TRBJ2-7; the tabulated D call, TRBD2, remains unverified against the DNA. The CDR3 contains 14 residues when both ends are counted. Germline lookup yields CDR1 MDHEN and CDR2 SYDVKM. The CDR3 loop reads CASSSSTSGYEQYF.

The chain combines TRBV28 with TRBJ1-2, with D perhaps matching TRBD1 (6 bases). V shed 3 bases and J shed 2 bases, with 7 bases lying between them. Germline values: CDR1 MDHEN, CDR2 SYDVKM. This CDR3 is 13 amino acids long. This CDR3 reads CASSLDRNYGYTF. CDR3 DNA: TGTGCCAGCAGTTTGGACAGAAACTATGGCTACACCTTC.

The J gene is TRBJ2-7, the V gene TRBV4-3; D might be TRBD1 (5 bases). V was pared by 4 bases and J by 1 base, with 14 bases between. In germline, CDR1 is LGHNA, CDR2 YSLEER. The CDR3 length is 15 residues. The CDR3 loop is CASSLRKGLSYEQYF. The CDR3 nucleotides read TGCGCCAGCAGCCTCCGTAAGGGGTTATCCTACGAGCAGTACTTC.

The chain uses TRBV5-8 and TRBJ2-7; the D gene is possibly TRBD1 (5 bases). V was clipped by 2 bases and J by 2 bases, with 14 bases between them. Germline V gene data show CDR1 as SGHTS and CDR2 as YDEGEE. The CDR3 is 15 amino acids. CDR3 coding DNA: TGTGCCAGCAGCTTAATTCAGGGAACGACCTACGAGCAGTACTTC. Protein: CASSLIQGTTYEQYF.

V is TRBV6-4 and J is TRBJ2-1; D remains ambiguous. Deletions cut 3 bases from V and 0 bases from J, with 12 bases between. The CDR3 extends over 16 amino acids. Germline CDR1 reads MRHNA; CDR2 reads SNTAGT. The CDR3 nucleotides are TGTGCCAGCAGTGAGGGCTACCAGAGCTCCTACAATGAGCAGTTCTTC. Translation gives CASSEGYQSSYNEQFF.

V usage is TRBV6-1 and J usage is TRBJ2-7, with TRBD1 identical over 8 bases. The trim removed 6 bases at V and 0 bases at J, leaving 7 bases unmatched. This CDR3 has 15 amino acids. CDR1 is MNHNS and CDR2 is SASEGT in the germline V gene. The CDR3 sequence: CASSLDRGFSYEQYF. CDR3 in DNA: TGTGCCAGCAGCCTAGACAGGGGTTTCTCCTACGAGCAGTACTTC.

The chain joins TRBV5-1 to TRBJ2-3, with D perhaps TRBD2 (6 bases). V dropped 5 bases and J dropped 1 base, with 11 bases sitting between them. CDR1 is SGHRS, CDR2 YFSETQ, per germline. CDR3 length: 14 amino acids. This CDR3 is CASRNPSGTDTQYF. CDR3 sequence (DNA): TGCGCCAGCAGGAACCCTAGCGGCACAGATACGCAGTATTTT. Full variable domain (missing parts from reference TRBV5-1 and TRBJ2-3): KAGVTQTPRYLIKTRGQQVTLSCSPISGHRSVSWYQQTPGQGLQFLFEYFSETQRNKGNFPGRFSGRQFSNSRSEMNVSTLELGDSALYLCASRNPSGTDTQYFGPGTRLTVL.

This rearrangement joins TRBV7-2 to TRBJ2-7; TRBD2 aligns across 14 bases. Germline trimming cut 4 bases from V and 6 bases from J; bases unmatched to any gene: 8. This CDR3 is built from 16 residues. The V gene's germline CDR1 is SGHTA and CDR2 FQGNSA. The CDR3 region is CASSSGLAGVGSEQYF. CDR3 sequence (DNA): TGTGCCAGCAGCTCGGGACTAGCGGGAGTGGGTAGCGAGCAGTACTTC.

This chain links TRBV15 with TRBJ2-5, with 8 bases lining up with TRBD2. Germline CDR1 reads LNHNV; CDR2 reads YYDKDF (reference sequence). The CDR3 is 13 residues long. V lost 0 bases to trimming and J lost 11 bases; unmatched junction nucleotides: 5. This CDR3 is CATSRERTSRQYF. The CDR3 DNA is TGTGCCACCAGCAGAGAAAGGACTAGCCGGCAGTACTTC.

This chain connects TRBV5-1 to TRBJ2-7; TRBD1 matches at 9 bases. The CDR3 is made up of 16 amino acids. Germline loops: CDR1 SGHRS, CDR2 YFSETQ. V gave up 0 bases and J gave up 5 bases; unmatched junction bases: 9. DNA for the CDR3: TGCGCCAGCAGCTTGGCTTGGACAGGGGCGAGGAACGAGCAGTACTTC. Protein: CASSLAWTGARNEQYF. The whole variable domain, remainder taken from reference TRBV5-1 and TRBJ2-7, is KAGVTQTPRYLIKTRGQQVTLSCSPISGHRSVSWYQQTPGQGLQFLFEYFSETQRNKGNFPGRFSGRQFSNSRSEMNVSTLELGDSALYLCASSLAWTGARNEQYFGPGTRLTVT.

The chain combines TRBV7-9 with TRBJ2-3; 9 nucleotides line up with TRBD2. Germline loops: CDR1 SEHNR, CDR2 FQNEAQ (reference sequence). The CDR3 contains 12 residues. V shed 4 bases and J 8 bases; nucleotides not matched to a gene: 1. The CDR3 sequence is CASSSTSGTQYF. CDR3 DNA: TGTGCCAGCAGCTCGACTAGCGGTACGCAGTATTTT.

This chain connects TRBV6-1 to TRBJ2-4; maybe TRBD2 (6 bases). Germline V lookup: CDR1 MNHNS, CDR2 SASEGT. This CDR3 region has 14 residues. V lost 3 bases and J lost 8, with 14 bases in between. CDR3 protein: CASSDTGTADIQYF. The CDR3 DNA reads TGTGCCAGCAGTGATACTGGGACTGCGGACATTCAGTACTTC.

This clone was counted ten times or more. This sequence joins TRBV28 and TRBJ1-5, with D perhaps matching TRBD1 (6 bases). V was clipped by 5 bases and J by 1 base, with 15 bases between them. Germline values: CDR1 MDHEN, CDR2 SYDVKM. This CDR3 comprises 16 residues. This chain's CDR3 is CASSKTGFYSNQPQHF. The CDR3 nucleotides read TGTGCCAGCAGTAAAACAGGGTTTTACAGCAATCAGCCCCAGCATTTT.

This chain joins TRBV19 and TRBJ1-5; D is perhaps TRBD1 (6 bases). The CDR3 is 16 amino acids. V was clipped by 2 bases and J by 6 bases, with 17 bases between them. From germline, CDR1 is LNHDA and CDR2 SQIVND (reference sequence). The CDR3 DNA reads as TGTGCCAGTAGTATACCGCCAGGGGTTAGGAGTCAGCCCCAGCATTTT. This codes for CASSIPPGVRSQPQHF.

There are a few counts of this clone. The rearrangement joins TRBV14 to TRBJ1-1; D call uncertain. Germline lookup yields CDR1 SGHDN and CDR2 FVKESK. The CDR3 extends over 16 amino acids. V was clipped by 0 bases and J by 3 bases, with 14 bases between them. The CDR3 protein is CASSQERLRRYTEAFF. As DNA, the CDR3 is TGTGCCAGCAGCCAAGAGAGGTTGAGACGATACACTGAAGCTTTCTTT. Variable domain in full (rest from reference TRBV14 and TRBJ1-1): EAGVTQFPSHSVIEKGQTVTLRCDPISGHDNLYWYRRVMGKEIKFLLHFVKESKQDESGMPNNRFLAERTGGTYSTLKVQPAELEDSGVYFCASSQERLRRYTEAFFGQGTRLTVV.

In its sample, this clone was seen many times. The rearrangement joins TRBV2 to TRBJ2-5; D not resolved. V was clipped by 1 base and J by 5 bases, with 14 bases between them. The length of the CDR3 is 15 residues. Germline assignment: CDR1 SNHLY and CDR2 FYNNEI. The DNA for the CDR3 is TGTGCCAGCAGTGAAGGCCTGAGTAGCCGGGAGACCCAGTACTTC. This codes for CASSEGLSSRETQYF.

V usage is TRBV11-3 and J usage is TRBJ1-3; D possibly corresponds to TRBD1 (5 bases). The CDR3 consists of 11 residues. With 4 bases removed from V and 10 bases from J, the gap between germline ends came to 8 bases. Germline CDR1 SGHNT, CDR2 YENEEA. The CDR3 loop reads CASSSRGTIYF. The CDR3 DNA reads TGTGCCAGCAGCTCACGGGGGACCATATATTTT.

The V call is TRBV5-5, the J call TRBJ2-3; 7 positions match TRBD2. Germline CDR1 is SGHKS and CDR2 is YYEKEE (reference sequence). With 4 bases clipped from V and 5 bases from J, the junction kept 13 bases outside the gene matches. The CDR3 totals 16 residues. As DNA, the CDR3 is TGTGCCAGCAGCCAAATAGCGGGCACAAGGGGAGATACGCAGTATTTT. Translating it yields CASSQIAGTRGDTQYF.

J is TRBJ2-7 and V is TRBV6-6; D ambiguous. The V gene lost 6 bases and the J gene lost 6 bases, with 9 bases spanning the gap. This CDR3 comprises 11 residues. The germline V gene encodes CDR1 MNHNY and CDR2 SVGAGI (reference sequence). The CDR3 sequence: CASSPLSEQYF. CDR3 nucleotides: TGTGCCAGCAGCCCCCTCAGCGAGCAGTACTTC.

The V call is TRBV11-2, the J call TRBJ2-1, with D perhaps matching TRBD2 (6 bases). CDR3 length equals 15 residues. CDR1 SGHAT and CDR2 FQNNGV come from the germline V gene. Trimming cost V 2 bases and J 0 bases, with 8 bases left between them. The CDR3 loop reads CASSLTSSSYNEQFF. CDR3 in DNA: TGTGCCAGCAGCTTAACTAGCAGCTCCTACAATGAGCAGTTCTTC.

The DNA for the CDR3 is TGTGCCAGCAGCCCTCGAGAGGGACTAGCCCTCGTCGAGCAGTTCTTC. As protein: CASSPREGLALVEQFF. The V call is TRBV9, the J call TRBJ2-1, with 9 bases that match TRBD2. V lost 4 bases, J lost 10 bases, and 15 bases stayed unmatched. The CDR3 consists of 16 residues. CDR1 SGDLS and CDR2 YYNGEE come from the germline V gene. Filled out from reference TRBV9 and TRBJ2-1, the complete variable domain reads DSGVTQTPKHLITATGQRVTLRCSPRSGDLSVYWYQQSLDQGLQFLIQYYNGEERAKGNILERFSAQQFPDLHSELNLSSLELGDSALYFCASSPREGLALVEQFFGPGTRLTVL.

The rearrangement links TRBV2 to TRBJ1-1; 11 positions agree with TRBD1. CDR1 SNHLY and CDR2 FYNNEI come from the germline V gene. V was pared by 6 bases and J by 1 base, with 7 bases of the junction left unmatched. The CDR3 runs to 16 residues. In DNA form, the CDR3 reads TGTGCCAGCAGCTCCTGGACAGGGGGCAGGAACACTGAAGCTTTCTTT. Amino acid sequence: CASSSWTGGRNTEAFF.

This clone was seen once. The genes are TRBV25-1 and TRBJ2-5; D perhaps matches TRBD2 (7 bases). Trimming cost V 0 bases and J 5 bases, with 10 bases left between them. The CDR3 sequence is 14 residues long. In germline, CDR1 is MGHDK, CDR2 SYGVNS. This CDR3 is CASSEYGGQETQYF. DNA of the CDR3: TGTGCCAGCAGTGAATACGGGGGGCAGGAGACCCAGTACTTC.